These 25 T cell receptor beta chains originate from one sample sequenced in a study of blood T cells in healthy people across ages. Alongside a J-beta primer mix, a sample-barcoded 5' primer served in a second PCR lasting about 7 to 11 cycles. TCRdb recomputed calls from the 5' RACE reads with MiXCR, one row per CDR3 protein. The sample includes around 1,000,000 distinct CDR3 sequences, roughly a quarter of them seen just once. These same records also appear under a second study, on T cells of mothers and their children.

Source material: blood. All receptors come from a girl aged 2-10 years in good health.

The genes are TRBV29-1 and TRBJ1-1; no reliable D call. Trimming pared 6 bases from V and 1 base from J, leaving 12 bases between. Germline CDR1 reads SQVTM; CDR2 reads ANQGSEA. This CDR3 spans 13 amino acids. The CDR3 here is CSVCLMGNTEAFF. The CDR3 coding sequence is TGCAGCGTGTGCCTTATGGGGAACACTGAAGCTTTCTTT.

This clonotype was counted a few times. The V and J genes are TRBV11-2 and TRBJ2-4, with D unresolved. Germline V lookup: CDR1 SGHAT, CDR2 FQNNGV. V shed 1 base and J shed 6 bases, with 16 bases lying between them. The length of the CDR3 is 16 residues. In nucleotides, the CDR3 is TGTGCCAGCAGCTTAGGTTCCTACCCAACATCAAACATTCAGTACTTC. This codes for CASSLGSYPTSNIQYF.

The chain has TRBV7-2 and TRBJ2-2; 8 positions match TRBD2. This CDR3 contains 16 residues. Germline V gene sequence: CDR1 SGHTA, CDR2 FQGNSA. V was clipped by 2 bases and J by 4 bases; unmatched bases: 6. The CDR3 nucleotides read TGTGCCAGCAGCTTAATGGGACTAGGGCCCACCGGGGAGCTGTTTTTT. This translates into CASSLMGLGPTGELFF.

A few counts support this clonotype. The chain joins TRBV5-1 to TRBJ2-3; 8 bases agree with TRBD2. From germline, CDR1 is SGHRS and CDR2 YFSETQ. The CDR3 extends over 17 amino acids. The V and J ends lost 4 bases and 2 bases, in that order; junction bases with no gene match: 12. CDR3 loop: CASSPRGAGATTDTQYF. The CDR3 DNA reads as TGCGCCAGCAGCCCTCGAGGAGCGGGGGCCACCACAGATACGCAGTATTTT. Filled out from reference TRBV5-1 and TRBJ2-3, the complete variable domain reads KAGVTQTPRYLIKTRGQQVTLSCSPISGHRSVSWYQQTPGQGLQFLFEYFSETQRNKGNFPGRFSGRQFSNSRSEMNVSTLELGDSALYLCASSPRGAGATTDTQYFGPGTRLTVL.

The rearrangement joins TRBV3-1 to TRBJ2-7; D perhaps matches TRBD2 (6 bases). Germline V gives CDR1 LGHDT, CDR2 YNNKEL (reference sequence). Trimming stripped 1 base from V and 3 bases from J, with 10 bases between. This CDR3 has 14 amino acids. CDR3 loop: CASSQGLVIYEQYF. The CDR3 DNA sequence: TGTGCCAGCAGCCAAGGACTAGTTATCTACGAGCAGTACTTC.

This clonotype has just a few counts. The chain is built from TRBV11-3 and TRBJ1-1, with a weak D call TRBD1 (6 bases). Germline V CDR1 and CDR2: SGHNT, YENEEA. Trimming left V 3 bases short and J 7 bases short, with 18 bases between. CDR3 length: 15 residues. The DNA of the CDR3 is TGTGCCAGCAGCTTTGACTTACAGGGCCGGAATGAAGCTTTCTTT. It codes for CASSFDLQGRNEAFF.

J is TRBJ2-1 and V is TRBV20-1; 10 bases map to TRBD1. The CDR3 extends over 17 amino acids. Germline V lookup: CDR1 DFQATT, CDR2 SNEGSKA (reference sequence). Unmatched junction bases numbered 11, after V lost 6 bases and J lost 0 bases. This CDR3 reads CSAHKDRGPLSYNEQFF. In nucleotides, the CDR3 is TGCAGTGCCCATAAAGACAGGGGGCCTCTCTCCTACAATGAGCAGTTCTTC.

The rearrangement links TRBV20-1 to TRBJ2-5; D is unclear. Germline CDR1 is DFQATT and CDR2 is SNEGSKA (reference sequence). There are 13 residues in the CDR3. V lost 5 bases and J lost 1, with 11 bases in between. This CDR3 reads CSAAPGPQETQYF. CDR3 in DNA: TGCAGTGCTGCCCCCGGTCCCCAAGAGACCCAGTACTTC.

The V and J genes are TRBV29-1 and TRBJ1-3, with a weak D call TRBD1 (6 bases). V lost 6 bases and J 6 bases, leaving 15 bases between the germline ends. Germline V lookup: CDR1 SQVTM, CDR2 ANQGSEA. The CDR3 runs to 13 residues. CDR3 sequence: CSVETGLENTIYF. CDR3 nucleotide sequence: TGCAGCGTGGAGACAGGCCTCGAAAACACCATATATTTT.

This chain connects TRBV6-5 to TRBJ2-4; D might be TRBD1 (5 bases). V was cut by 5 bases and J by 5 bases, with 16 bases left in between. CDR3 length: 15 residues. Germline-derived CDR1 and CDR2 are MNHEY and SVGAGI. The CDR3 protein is CASSPLQGIENIQYF. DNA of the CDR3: TGTGCCAGCAGTCCCCTTCAGGGTATCGAAAACATTCAGTACTTC.

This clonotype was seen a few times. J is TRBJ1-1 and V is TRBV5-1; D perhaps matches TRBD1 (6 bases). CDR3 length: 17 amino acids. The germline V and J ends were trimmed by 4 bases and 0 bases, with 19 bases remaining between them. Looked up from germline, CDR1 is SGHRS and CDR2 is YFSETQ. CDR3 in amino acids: CASSLSQGLGMNTEAFF. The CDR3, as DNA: TGCGCCAGCAGCCTCTCACAGGGCCTAGGTATGAACACTGAAGCTTTCTTT.

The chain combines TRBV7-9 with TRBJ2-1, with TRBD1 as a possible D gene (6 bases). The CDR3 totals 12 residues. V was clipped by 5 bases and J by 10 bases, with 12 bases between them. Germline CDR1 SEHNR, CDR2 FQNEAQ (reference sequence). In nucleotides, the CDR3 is TGTGCCAGCAGCGCACAGGGCCGCGAGCAGTTCTTC. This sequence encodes CASSAQGREQFF. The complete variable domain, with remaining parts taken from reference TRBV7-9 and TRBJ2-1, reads DTGVSQNPRHKITKRGQNVTFRCDPISEHNRLYWYRQTLGQGPEFLTYFQNEAQLEKSRLLSDRFSAERPKGSFSTLEIQRTEQGDSAMYLCASSAQGREQFFGPGTRLTVL.

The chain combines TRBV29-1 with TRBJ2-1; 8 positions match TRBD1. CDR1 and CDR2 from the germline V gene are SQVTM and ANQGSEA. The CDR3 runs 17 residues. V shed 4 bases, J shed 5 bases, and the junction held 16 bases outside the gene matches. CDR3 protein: CSVALTGDDITNNEQFF. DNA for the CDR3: TGCAGCGTTGCCTTGACAGGGGACGACATCACTAACAATGAGCAGTTCTTC.

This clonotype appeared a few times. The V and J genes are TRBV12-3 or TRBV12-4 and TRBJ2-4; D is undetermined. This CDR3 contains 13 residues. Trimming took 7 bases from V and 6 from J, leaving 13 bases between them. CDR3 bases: TGTGCCAGCACCCTTCCCACAATAAACATTCAGTACTTC. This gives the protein CASTLPTINIQYF.

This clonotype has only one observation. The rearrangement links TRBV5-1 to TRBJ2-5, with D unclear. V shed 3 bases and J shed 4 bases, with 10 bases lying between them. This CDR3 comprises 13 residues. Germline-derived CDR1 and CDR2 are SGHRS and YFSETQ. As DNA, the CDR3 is TGCGCCAGCAGCTCGGCGAGGCGAGAGACCCAGTACTTC. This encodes CASSSARRETQYF.

Written as DNA, the CDR3 is TGCAGTGCTCTTAGACTAGCGGGAGGTATTATCAATGAGCAGTTCTTC. The encoded protein is CSALRLAGGIINEQFF. The V gene is TRBV20-1, the J gene TRBJ2-1; TRBD2 agrees at 13 bases. V lost 5 bases to trimming and J lost 6 bases; unmatched junction nucleotides: 10. Germline assignment: CDR1 DFQATT and CDR2 SNEGSKA (reference sequence). CDR3 length: 16 residues.

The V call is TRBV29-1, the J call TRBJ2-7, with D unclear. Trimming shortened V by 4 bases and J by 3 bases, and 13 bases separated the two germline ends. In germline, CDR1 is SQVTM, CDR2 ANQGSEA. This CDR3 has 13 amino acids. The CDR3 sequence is CSVGGFSIYEQYF. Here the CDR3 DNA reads TGCAGCGTTGGAGGCTTCAGCATCTACGAGCAGTACTTC.

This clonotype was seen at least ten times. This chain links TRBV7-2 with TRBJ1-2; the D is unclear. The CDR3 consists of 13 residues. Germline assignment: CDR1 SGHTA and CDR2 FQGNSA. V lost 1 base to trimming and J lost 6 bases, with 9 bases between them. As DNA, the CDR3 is TGTGCCAGCAGCTTAGTTCCGCAGGATGGCTACACCTTC. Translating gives CASSLVPQDGYTF.

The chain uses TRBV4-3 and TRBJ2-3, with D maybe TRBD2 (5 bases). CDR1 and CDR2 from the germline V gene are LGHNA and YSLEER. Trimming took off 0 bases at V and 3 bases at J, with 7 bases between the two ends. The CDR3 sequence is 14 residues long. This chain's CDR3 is CASSQDTGTDTQYF. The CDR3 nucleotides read TGCGCCAGCAGCCAAGATACGGGGACAGATACGCAGTATTTT.

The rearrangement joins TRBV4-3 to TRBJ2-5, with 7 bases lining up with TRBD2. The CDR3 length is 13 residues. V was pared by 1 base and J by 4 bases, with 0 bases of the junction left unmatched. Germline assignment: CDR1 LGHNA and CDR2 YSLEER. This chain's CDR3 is CASSQASGETQYF. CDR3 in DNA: TGCGCCAGCAGCCAAGCTAGCGGAGAGACCCAGTACTTC.

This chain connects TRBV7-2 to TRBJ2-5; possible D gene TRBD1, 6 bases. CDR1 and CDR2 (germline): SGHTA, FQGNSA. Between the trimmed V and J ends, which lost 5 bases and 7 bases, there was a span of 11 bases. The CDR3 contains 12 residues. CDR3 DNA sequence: TGTGCCAGCAGCCCTCAACAGGGGACCCAGTACTTC. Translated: CASSPQQGTQYF. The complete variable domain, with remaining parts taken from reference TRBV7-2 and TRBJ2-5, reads GAGVSQSPSNKVTEKGKDVELRCDPISGHTALYWYRQSLGQGLEFLIYFQGNSAPDKSGLPSDRFSAERTGGSVSTLTIQRTQQEDSAVYLCASSPQQGTQYFGPGTRLLVL.

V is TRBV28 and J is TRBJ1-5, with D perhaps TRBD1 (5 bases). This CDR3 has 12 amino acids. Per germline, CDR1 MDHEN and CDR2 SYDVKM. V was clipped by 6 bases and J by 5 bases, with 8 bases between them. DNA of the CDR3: TGTGCCAGCAGGGACACATATCAGCCCCAGCATTTT. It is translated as CASRDTYQPQHF.

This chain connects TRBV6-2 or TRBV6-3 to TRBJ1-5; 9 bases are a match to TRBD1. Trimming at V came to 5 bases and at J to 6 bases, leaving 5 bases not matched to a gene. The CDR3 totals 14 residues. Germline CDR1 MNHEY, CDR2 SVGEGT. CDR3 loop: CASSGDRVLQPQHF. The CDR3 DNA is TGTGCCAGCAGTGGGGACAGGGTTCTTCAGCCCCAGCATTTT.

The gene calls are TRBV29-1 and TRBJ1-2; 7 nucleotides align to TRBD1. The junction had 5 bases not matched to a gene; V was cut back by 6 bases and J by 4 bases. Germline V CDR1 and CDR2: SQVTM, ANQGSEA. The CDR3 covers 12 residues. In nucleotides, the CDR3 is TGCAGCGTCGGAGGACAGGTCTATGGCTACACCTTC. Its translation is CSVGGQVYGYTF.

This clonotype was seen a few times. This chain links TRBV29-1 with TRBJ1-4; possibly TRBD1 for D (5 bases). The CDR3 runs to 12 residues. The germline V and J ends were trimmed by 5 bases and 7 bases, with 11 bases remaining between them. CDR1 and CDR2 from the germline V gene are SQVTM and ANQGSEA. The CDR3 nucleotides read TGCAGCGTTTCGACGGGACGTGAAAAACTGTTTTTT. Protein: CSVSTGREKLFF.